This passage covers 26 T cell receptor beta chains from one sample sequenced in a study of molecular identifiers for immune sequencing clone quantification. Via MiXCR, TCRdb re-called the PCR reads, giving one row per CDR3 protein. The sample has just under 650,000 distinct CDR3 sequences; 20% are singletons. Sequencing input: naive CD8+ T cells from blood, with Jurkat cell RNA spiked in. Subset in this sample: FACS-sorted CD8+CD4-CCR7+CD45RA+ naive T cells. These receptors were collected from a human donor in good health. Some libraries in this study had Jurkat cell RNA spiked in.

The chain uses TRBV6-2 or TRBV6-3 and TRBJ1-2, with a weak D call TRBD1 (5 bases). V was trimmed by 2 bases and J by 7 bases, leaving 17 bases between them. The V gene's germline CDR1 is MNHEY and CDR2 SVGEGT. The CDR3 totals 15 residues. This chain's CDR3 is CASSYTPSREAGYTF. CDR3 DNA sequence: TGTGCCAGCAGTTACACCCCGAGCAGGGAGGCTGGCTACACCTTC.

The DNA for the CDR3 is TGCGCCAGCAGCCAAGATATTCGGGACCTCAATACCCAGTACTTC. Its translation: CASSQDIRDLNTQYF. The chain has TRBV4-3 and TRBJ2-5; D is perhaps TRBD1 or TRBD2 (5 bases each). V was shortened by 0 bases and J by 8 bases, with 16 bases between the two germline ends. The germline V gene has CDR1 LGHNA and CDR2 YSLEER. This CDR3 has 15 amino acids.

This clonotype was detected a few times. The J gene is TRBJ2-7, the V gene TRBV2, with 11 bases that match TRBD2. There are 16 residues in the CDR3. Germline CDR1 and CDR2: SNHLY and FYNNEI. J gave up 4 bases and V 1 base, and 6 bases lay outside the gene matches. The CDR3 DNA sequence: TGTGCCAGCAGTGAAGTCTTTCTAGCGGGGGGATACGAGCAGTACTTC. As protein: CASSEVFLAGGYEQYF.

This chain connects TRBV20-1 to TRBJ1-2; D not resolved. Trimming stripped 0 bases from V and 10 bases from J, with 15 bases between. This CDR3 spans 13 amino acids. CDR1 is DFQATT and CDR2 is SNEGSKA in the germline V gene (reference sequence). CDR3 bases: TGCAGTGCTAGAGATCTTATAGGCCCGGACTACACCTTC. Translation: CSARDLIGPDYTF.

This clonotype was observed many times. The V gene is TRBV5-4, the J gene TRBJ2-1, with 9 bases matching TRBD2. This CDR3 spans 15 amino acids. Germline CDR1 and CDR2: SGHNT and YYREEE (reference sequence). V lost 4 bases to trimming and J lost 6 bases; unmatched junction nucleotides: 8. The CDR3 is CASSAGTSPPNEQFF. Here the CDR3 DNA reads TGTGCCAGCAGCGCCGGGACTAGCCCTCCCAATGAGCAGTTCTTC.

Note on this clonotype: A much bigger clone sits one base away, suggesting this may be a read error. The chain combines TRBV7-9 with TRBJ2-1, with D perhaps TRBD1 (6 bases). The CDR3 sequence is 13 residues long. Germline V gene sequence: CDR1 SEHNR, CDR2 FQNEAQ (reference sequence). The V gene lost 3 bases and the J gene lost 15 bases, with 18 bases spanning the gap. The CDR3 nucleotides are TGTGCCAGCAGCTTCGAAAGGCCAGGGGAACTGTTCTTC. This sequence encodes CASSFERPGELFF.

This clonotype was picked up a small number of times. V gene TRBV12-3 or TRBV12-4 combines with J gene TRBJ2-1, with 9 bases that match TRBD2. The CDR3 covers 16 residues. Trimming at V came to 3 bases and at J to 4 bases, leaving 7 bases not matched to a gene. The CDR3 sequence is CASSFGAGGGYNEQFF. The CDR3 bases are TGTGCCAGCAGTTTTGGTGCGGGAGGGGGGTACAATGAGCAGTTCTTC.

The chain carries TRBV21-1 and TRBJ1-6; the DNA was not compared with TRBD1, the D call given in the table. TRBV21-1 is recorded as a pseudogene. This CDR3 spans 18 amino acids. This chain's CDR3 is CASSNRVGESSYNSPLHF. CDR3 DNA: TGTGCCAGCAGCAACAGGGTTGGGGAAAGCTCCTATAATTCACCCCTCCACTTT.

The chain joins TRBV19 to TRBJ1-1, with D unclear. Germline CDR1 and CDR2: LNHDA and SQIVND (reference sequence). Trimming stripped 3 bases from V and 4 bases from J, with 9 bases between. The CDR3 extends over 13 amino acids. CDR3 residues: CASSIRVGTEAFF. The DNA for the CDR3 is TGTGCCAGTAGTATTCGGGTAGGCACTGAAGCTTTCTTT.

Note on this clonotype: This may be a read error, as it is one base from a much larger clone. This chain joins TRBV6-2 or TRBV6-3 and TRBJ2-7; a weak D match, TRBD2 (7 bases). Looked up from germline, CDR1 is MNHEY and CDR2 is SVGEGT. The CDR3 extends over 15 amino acids. DNA for the CDR3: TGTGCCAGCAGCTACGGGGGGCCCAGCTCCTACGAGCGGTACTTC. This gives the protein CASSYGGPSSYERYF.

This clonotype showed up many times. J is TRBJ2-7 and V is TRBV6-1; D might be TRBD1 (7 bases). The germline CDR1 and CDR2 sequences are MNHNS and SASEGT. The CDR3 has 13 residues. The V and J ends lost 8 bases and 6 bases respectively, with 17 bases between them. CDR3 amino acids: CASRRQGLGEQYF. Written as DNA, the CDR3 is TGTGCCAGCCGCAGACAGGGACTTGGCGAGCAGTACTTC.

This clonotype was recorded at least ten times. This chain uses TRBV5-1 with TRBJ2-5; tentative D call: TRBD2 (6 bases). CDR3 length equals 17 residues. Per the germline V gene, CDR1 is SGHRS and CDR2 is YFSETQ. The V and J ends lost 4 bases and 3 bases respectively, with 22 bases between them. The CDR3 DNA is TGCGCCAGCAGCGCAGGATGGGCGTCACCGGGGGAAGAGACCCAGTACTTC. It yields the protein CASSAGWASPGEETQYF. The full variable domain, with the rest looked up from reference TRBV5-1 and TRBJ2-5, is KAGVTQTPRYLIKTRGQQVTLSCSPISGHRSVSWYQQTPGQGLQFLFEYFSETQRNKGNFPGRFSGRQFSNSRSEMNVSTLELGDSALYLCASSAGWASPGEETQYFGPGTRLLVL.

As concerns this clonotype: Just one base apart from a much larger clone, this may be a read error. Likely a read error: the CDR3 ends without its conserved phenylalanine or tryptophan. The genes are TRBV29-1 and TRBJ1-6, with no clear D. V was pared by 8 bases and J by 9 bases, with 23 bases between. The germline V gene encodes CDR1 SQVTM and CDR2 ANQGSEA. The CDR3 consists of 15 residues. The CDR3 is CSPVKGPSFASPLHL. CDR3 bases: TGCAGCCCAGTAAAAGGGCCTTCCTTCGCTTCACCCCTCCACTTA.

This clonotype was picked up many times. The gene calls are TRBV11-2 and TRBJ2-4; weak D call: TRBD2 (5 bases). This CDR3 is 12 amino acids long. Per the germline V gene, CDR1 is SGHAT and CDR2 is FQNNGV. V was clipped by 5 bases and J by 6 bases, with 8 bases between them. The CDR3 protein is CASSPEGNIQYF. CDR3 nucleotide sequence: TGTGCCAGCAGCCCCGAGGGAAACATTCAGTACTTC.

Comments on this clonotype: This clone may be a read error of a much larger clone one base away. The chain links TRBV6-6 to TRBJ2-3, with a tentative D call TRBD2 (6 bases). The V end was cut by 6 bases, the J end by 4 bases, with 17 bases between. The CDR3 is 15 amino acids. Germline CDR1 is MNHNY and CDR2 is SVGAGI (reference sequence). The CDR3 spells CASSRAAPSADTQYF. CDR3 coding DNA: TGTGCCAGCAGCAGGGCGGCACCTAGCGCAGATACGCAGTATTTT.

The rearrangement uses TRBV30 and TRBJ2-5; D remains ambiguous. V lost 0 bases and J lost 7, with 9 bases in between. This CDR3 comprises 12 residues. The germline V gene has CDR1 GTSNPN and CDR2 SVGIG (reference sequence). Here the CDR3 DNA reads TGTGCCTGGAGTGTAGATGTCCGGACCCAGTACTTC. The encoded protein is CAWSVDVRTQYF.

Comments on this clonotype: This may stem from a read error, because a much larger clone lies one nucleotide away. This chain connects TRBV14 to TRBJ1-2, with D tentatively TRBD1 (6 bases). The V end lost 4 bases, the J end lost 4 bases, and 16 bases lay between the germline ends. There are 15 residues in the CDR3. Germline V gives CDR1 SGHDN, CDR2 FVKESK. The CDR3 nucleotides read TGTGCCAGCAGCCGAGATCACCACAGGGCCTATGGCTACACCTTC. It specifies CASSRDHHRAYGYTF.

As regards this clonotype: A much larger clone lies a single base off, so this may be a read error. The chain combines TRBV11-2 with TRBJ2-5; 8 nucleotides line up with TRBD2. The CDR3 totals 14 residues. Germline CDR1 SGHAT, CDR2 FQNNGV. CDR3 protein: CGSSSTLAAETQYF. For the CDR3, the DNA is TGTGGCAGCAGCTCCACACTAGCGGCGGAGACCCAGTACTTC.

Turning to this clonotype: This clone may be a read error of a much larger clone one base away. V and J are TRBV20-1 and TRBJ2-7, with 7 bases matching TRBD2. The length of the CDR3 is 12 residues. Germline trimming cut 4 bases from V and 5 bases from J; bases unmatched to any gene: 5. Germline CDR1 DFQATT, CDR2 SNEGSKA (reference sequence). The CDR3 nucleotides read TGCAGTGCTACTGGACTAGGGGACGAGCAGTACTTC. Protein sequence: CSATGLGDEQYF.

This clonotype was observed a few times. The chain employs TRBV19 and TRBJ1-1, with a weak D call TRBD1 (6 bases). CDR3 length: 15 residues. Trimming left V 7 bases short and J 0 bases short, with 15 bases between. Germline V lookup: CDR1 LNHDA, CDR2 SQIVND (reference sequence). CDR3 in amino acids: CASTAGASLNTEAFF. Written as DNA, the CDR3 is TGTGCCAGTACGGCGGGGGCCAGCTTGAACACTGAAGCTTTCTTT.

Details on this clonotype: This may stem from a read error, because a much larger clone lies one nucleotide away. The CDR3 does not close with the conserved phenylalanine or tryptophan, likely indicating a read error. The chain uses TRBV15 and TRBJ2-3; D might be TRBD2 (6 bases). CDR1 LNHNV and CDR2 YYDKDF come from the germline V gene (reference sequence). Trimming pared 2 bases from V and 0 bases from J, leaving 15 bases between. This CDR3 has 17 residues. CDR3 protein: CATSRPNSGPSTDTQYL. The CDR3 coding sequence is TGTGCCACCAGCAGACCTAATAGCGGACCTAGCACAGATACGCAGTATCTT.

This clonotype was seen repeatedly, ten times or more. The J gene is TRBJ2-3, the V gene TRBV5-1; 8 positions agree with TRBD1. The germline CDR1 and CDR2 sequences are SGHRS and YFSETQ. V lost 4 bases to trimming and J lost 1 base; unmatched junction nucleotides: 8. This CDR3 is 16 amino acids long. The CDR3 here is CASSPWDRSGTDTQYF. The DNA for the CDR3 is TGCGCCAGCAGCCCATGGGACAGGTCGGGCACAGATACGCAGTATTTT.

This clonotype was detected many times. This chain links TRBV24-1 with TRBJ2-3; TRBD2 is a possible D gene (6 bases). V lost 1 base and J lost 4, with 8 bases in between. The CDR3 loop spans 14 amino acids. Per germline, CDR1 KGHDR and CDR2 SFDVKD. DNA for the CDR3: TGTGCCACCAGTGATTTTGGGACTCCAGATACGCAGTATTTT. This gives the protein CATSDFGTPDTQYF.

V usage is TRBV5-1 and J usage is TRBJ2-7, with D hard to call. This CDR3 is 13 amino acids long. Per germline, CDR1 SGHRS and CDR2 YFSETQ. V was cut by 1 base and J by 2 bases, with 7 bases left in between. CDR3 loop: CASSLKTAYEQYF. Here the CDR3 DNA reads TGCGCCAGCAGCTTGAAAACCGCCTACGAGCAGTACTTC.

On this clonotype: A much larger clone sits a single nucleotide away, making a read error possible. This chain links TRBV20-1 with TRBJ2-7; 9 bases match TRBD1. Germline V gene data show CDR1 as DFQATT and CDR2 as SNEGSKA (reference sequence). The CDR3 consists of 15 residues. CDR3 coding DNA: TGCAGTGCTAGAGATTTAGGGACAGGGCCGCTCGGGCAGTGCTTC. Translated: CSARDLGTGPLGQCF.

This clonotype was recorded many times. The V call is TRBV18, the J call TRBJ2-7, with 8 bases that match TRBD1. The CDR3 runs to 15 residues. Germline CDR1 is KGHSH and CDR2 is LQKENI. The trim removed 2 bases at V and 2 bases at J, leaving 5 bases unmatched. The CDR3 spells CASSPGTGVTYEQYF. The CDR3 DNA sequence: TGTGCCAGCTCACCAGGGACAGGCGTCACCTACGAGCAGTACTTC.